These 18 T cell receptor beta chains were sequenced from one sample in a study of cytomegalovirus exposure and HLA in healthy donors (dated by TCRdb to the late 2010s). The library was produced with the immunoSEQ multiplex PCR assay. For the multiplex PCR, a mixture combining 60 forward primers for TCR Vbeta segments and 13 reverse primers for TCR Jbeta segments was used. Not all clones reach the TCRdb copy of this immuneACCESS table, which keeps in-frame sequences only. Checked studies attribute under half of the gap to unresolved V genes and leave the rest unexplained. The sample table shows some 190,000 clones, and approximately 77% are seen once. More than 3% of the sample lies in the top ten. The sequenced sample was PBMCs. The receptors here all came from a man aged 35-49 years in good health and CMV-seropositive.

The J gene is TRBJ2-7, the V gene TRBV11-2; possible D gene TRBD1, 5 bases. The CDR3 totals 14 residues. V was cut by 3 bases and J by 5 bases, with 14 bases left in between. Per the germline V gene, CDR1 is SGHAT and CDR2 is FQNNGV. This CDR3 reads CASSFIRGHHEQYF. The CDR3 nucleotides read TGTGCCAGCAGCTTCATTAGGGGTCACCACGAGCAGTACTTC. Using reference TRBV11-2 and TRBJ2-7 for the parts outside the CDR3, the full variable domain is EAGVAQSPRYKIIEKRQSVAFWCNPISGHATLYWYQQILGQGPKLLIQFQNNGVVDDSQLPKDRFSAERLKGVDSTLKIQPAKLEDSAVYLCASSFIRGHHEQYFGPGTRLTVT.

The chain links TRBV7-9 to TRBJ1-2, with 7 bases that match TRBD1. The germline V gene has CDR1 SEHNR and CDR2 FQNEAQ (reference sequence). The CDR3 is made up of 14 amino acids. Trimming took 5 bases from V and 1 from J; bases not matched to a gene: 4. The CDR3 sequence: CASSLRQGNYGYTF. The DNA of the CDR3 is TGTGCCAGCAGCCTAAGACAGGGTAACTATGGCTACACCTTC.

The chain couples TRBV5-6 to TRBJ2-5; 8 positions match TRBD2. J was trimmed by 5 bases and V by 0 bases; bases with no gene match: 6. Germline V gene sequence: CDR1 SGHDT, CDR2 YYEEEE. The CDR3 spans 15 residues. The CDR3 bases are TGTGCCAGCAGCTTGGATGGCGGGAGGACGGAGACCCAGTACTTC. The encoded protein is CASSLDGGRTETQYF.

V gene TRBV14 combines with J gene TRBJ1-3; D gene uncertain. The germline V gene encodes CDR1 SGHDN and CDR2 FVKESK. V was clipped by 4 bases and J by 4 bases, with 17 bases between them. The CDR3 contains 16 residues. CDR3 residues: CASSPRAFAGGNTIYF. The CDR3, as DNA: TGTGCCAGCAGCCCCCGGGCGTTCGCGGGAGGAAACACCATATATTTT. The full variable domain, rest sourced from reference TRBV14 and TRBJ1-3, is EAGVTQFPSHSVIEKGQTVTLRCDPISGHDNLYWYRRVMGKEIKFLLHFVKESKQDESGMPNNRFLAERTGGTYSTLKVQPAELEDSGVYFCASSPRAFAGGNTIYFGEGSWLTVV.

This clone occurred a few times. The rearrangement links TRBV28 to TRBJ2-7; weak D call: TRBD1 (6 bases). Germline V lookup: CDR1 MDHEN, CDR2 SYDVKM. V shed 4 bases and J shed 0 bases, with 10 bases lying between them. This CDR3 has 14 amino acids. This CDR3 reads CASSSTGYSYEQYF. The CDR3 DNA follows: TGTGCCAGCAGTTCTACAGGGTACTCCTACGAGCAGTACTTC.

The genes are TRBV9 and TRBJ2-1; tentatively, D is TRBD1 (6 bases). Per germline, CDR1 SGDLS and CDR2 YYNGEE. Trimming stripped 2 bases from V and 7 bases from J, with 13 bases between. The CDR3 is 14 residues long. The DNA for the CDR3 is TGTGCCAGCAGCGTCTCAGGGGTTTGGAATGAGCAGTTCTTC. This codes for CASSVSGVWNEQFF.

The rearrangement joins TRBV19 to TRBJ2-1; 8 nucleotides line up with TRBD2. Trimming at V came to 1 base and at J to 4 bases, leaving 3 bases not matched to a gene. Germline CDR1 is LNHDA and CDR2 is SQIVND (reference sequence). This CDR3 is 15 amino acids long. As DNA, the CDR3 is TGTGCCAGTAGTATAGGGCTAGCGGGTTACAATGAGCAGTTCTTC. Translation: CASSIGLAGYNEQFF.

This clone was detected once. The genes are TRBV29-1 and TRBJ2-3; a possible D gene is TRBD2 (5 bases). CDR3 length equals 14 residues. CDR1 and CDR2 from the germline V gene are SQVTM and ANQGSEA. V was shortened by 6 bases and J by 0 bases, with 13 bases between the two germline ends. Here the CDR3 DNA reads TGCAGCGTCCAGGACTCTTCTAGCACAGATACGCAGTATTTT. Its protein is CSVQDSSSTDTQYF.

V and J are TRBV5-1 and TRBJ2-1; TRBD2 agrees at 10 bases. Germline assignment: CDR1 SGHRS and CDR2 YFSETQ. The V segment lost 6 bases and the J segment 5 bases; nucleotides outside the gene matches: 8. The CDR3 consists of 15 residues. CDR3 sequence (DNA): TGCGCCAGCACAGCGGGGGGGCGGGCAGACAATGAGCAGTTCTTC. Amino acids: CASTAGGRADNEQFF.

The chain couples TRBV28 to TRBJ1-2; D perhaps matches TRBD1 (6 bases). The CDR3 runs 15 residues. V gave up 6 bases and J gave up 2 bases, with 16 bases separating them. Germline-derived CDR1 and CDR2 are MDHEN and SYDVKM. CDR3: CASRADDRRNYGYTF. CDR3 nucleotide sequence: TGTGCCAGCAGAGCTGACGACAGGCGAAACTATGGCTACACCTTC.

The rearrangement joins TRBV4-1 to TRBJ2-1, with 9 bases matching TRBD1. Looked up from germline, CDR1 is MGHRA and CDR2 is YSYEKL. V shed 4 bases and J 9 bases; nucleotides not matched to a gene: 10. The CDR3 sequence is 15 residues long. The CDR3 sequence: CASSRQGEEQGEQFF. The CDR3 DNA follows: TGCGCCAGCAGCCGACAGGGGGAGGAGCAAGGTGAGCAGTTCTTC.

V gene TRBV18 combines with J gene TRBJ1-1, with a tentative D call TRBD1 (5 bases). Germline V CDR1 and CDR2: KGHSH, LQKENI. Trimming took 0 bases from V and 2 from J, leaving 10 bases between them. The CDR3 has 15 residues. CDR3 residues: CASSPPARVNTEAFF. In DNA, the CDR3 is TGTGCCAGCTCACCACCGGCCAGGGTAAACACTGAAGCTTTCTTT. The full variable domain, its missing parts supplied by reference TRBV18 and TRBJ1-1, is NAGVMQNPRHLVRRRGQEARLRCSPMKGHSHVYWYRQLPEEGLKFMVYLQKENIIDESGMPKERFSAEFPKEGPSILRIQQVVRGDSAAYFCASSPPARVNTEAFFGQGTRLTVV.

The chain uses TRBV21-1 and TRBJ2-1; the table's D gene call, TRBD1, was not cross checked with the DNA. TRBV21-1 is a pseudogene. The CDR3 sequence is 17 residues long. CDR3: CASSKELRTGDYNEQFF. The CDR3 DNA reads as TGTGCCAGCAGCAAGGAGCTGAGGACAGGGGATTACAATGAGCAGTTCTTC.

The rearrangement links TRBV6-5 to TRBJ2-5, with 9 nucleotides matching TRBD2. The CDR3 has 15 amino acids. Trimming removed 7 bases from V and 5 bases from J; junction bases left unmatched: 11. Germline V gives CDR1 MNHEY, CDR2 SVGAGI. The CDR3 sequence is CASTLLGLARETQYF. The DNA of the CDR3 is TGTGCCAGCACCCTTCTTGGACTAGCGAGGGAGACCCAGTACTTC.

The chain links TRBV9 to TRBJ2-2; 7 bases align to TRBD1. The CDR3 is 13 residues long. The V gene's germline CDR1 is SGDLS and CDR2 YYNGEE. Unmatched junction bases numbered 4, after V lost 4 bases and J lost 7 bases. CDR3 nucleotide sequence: TGTGCCAGCAGCCCCAGACAGGGCGGGGAGCTGTTTTTT. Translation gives CASSPRQGGELFF.

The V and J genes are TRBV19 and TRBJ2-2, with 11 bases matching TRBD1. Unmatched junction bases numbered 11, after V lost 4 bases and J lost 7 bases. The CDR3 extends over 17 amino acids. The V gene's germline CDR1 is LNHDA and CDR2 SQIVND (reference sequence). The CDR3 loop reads CASSRRTGGAPDGELFF. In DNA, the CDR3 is TGTGCCAGTAGTAGGCGGACAGGGGGCGCCCCGGACGGGGAGCTGTTTTTT.

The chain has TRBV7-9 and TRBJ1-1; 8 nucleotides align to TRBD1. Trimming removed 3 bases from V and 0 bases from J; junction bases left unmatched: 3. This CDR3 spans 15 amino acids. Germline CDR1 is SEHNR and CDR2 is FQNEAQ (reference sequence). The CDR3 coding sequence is TGTGCCAGCAGCTTGAGGACAGGGCTGAACACTGAAGCTTTCTTT. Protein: CASSLRTGLNTEAFF.

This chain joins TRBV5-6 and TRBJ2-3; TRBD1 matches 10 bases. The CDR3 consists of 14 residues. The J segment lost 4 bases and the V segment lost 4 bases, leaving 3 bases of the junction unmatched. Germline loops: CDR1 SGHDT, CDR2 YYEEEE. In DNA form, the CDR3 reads TGTGCCAGCAGCCCAGGGACAGGGGCAGATACGCAGTATTTT. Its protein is CASSPGTGADTQYF.